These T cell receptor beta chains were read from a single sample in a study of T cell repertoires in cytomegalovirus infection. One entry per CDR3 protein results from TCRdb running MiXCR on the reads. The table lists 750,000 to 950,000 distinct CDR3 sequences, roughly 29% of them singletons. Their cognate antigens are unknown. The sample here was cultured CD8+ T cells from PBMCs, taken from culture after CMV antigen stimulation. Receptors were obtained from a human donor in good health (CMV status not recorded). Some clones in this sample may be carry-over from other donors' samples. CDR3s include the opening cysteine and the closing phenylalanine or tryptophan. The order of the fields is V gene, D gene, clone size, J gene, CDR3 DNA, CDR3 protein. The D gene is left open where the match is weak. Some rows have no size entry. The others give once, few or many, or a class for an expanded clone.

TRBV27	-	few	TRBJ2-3	TGTGCCAGCAAACCTAGCACAGATACGCAGTATTTT	CASKPSTDTQYF
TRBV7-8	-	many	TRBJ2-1	TGTGCCAGCAGCTACGGGGTACGTGAGCAGTTCTTC	CASSYGVREQFF
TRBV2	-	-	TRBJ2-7	TGTGCCAGCAAGGGAAGTATCCACGAGCAGTACTTC	CASKGSIHEQYF
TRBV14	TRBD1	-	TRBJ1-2	TGTGCCAGCAGCCAGCAGACAGGGGACCCGCATGGCTACACCTTC	CASSQQTGDPHGYTF
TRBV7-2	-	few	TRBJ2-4	TGTGCCAGCAGCACCCGAGGGGGGCCGGGACAGAAAAACATTCAGTACTTC	CASSTRGGPGQKNIQYF
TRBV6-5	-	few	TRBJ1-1	TGTGCCAGCAGTTACCCGGGGAATCTTGAAGCTTTCTTT	CASSYPGNLEAFF
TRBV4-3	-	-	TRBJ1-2	TGCGCCAGCAGCCAAGCCAATTTCTATGGCTACACCTTC	CASSQANFYGYTF
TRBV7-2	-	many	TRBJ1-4	TGTGCCAGCAGCTGGTCCACTGGCACTAATGAAAAACTGTTTTTT	CASSWSTGTNEKLFF
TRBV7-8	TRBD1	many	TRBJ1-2	TGTGCCAGCTCCGGGACAGGGGGCAACTATGGCTACACCTTC	CASSGTGGNYGYTF
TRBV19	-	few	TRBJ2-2	TGTGCCAGTAGTCCCTTTAGGCAGGGGTCGAACACCGGGGAGCTGTTTTTT	CASSPFRQGSNTGELFF
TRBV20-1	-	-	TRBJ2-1	TGCAGTGCGGTGGGCGGGGGACACTTATTAAACAATGAGCAGTTCTTC	CSAVGGGHLLNNEQFF
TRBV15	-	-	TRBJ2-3	TGTGCCACCAGCAGAGATCGGAGCAGTACAGATACGCAGTATTTT	CATSRDRSSTDTQYF
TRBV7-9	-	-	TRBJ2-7	TGTGCCAGCAGCTCCCCCAGGGACCATATCTCCTACGAGCAGTACTTC	CASSSPRDHISYEQYF
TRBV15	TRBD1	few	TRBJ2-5	TGTGCCACCAGCAGTACAGGGGGCGGGAGAGAGACCCAGTACTTC	CATSSTGGGRETQYF
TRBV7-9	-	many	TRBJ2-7	TGTGCCAGCAGCCCCCAACAGGGCTCCTACGAGCAGTACTTC	CASSPQQGSYEQYF
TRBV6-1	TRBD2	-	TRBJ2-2	TGTGCCAGCAGGAAGGGGACTAGCGGGTACACCGGGGAGCTGTTTTTT	CASRKGTSGYTGELFF
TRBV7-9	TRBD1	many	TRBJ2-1	TGTGCCAGCAGCTTACCCGGTAGGGTGACAGGGAGTTCCGAATACAATGAGCAGTTCTTC	CASSLPGRVTGSSEYNEQFF
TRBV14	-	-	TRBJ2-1	TGTGCCAGCAGCCAAGACCTAGGGCCCAATGAGCAGTTCTTC	CASSQDLGPNEQFF
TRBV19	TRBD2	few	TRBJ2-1	TGTGCCAGTAGTTTACTCCCCGGACTAGCGGGGGGGCCAGGGGACAATGAGCAGTTCTTC	CASSLLPGLAGGPGDNEQFF
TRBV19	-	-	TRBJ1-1	TGTGCCAGTAGTATCTCGGGGCTCGGAATTGAAGCTTTCTTT	CASSISGLGIEAFF
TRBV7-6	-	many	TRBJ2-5	TGTGCCAGCAGCTTAGTGGCAGGGGCGGGGGAGACCCAGTACTTC	CASSLVAGAGETQYF
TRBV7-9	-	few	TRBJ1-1	TGTGCCAGCAGGAGAGGGGGTCAGAACACTGAAGCTTTCTTT	CASRRGGQNTEAFF
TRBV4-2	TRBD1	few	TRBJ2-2	TGTGCCAGCAGCCAAGTCCCAGGGGGCGGGGAGCTGTTTTTT	CASSQVPGGGELFF
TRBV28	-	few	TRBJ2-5	TGTGCCAGCAGCTTACCTCAGGGAGTACAAGAGACCCAGTACTTC	CASSLPQGVQETQYF
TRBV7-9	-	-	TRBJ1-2	TGTGCCAGCAGCCCCTACACGGAAGGCTACACCTTC	CASSPYTEGYTF
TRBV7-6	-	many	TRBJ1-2	TGTGCCAGCAGCAAGGGGATGAACTATGGCTACACCTTC	CASSKGMNYGYTF
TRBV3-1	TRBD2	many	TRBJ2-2	TGTGCCAGCAGCCACGAAGCGGGGCGCAATACTCTGACCACCGGGGAGCTGTTTTTT	CASSHEAGRNTLTTGELFF
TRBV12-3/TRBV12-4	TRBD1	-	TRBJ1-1	TGTGCCAGCAGTTACAGGGGGCTGGACACTGAAGCTTTCTTT	CASSYRGLDTEAFF